Presented here are 18 T cell receptor beta chains from one specimen sequenced in a study of OX40 agonist ivuxolimab in advanced cancers. Receptors were amplified or captured by the immunoSEQ multiplex PCR assay. TCRdb provides this immuneACCESS table in a form limited to in-frame rearrangements. Some clones are lacking; in checked studies, under half of them reflect an unresolved V gene, and why the rest are absent is not known. For this sample there are around 38,000 clones; 75% to 90% appear just once. The ten biggest clones cover around 10% of the sample. Sample: CD4+ or CD8+ T cells sorted from blood, taken in a trial of the OX40 agonist ivuxolimab. These receptors came from an adult with an advanced solid tumor such as melanoma, head and neck, liver or kidney cancer.

The chain uses TRBV5-1 and TRBJ2-3; no clear D. CDR3 length equals 14 residues. Germline V CDR1 and CDR2: SGHRS, YFSETQ. Trimming took off 2 bases at V and 1 base at J, with 8 bases between the two ends. CDR3 in amino acids: CASSFGDRTDTQYF. CDR3 coding DNA: TGCGCCAGCAGCTTCGGCGACCGCACAGATACGCAGTATTTT.

The chain joins TRBV5-1 to TRBJ2-5, with 8 bases identical to TRBD2. Germline values: CDR1 SGHRS, CDR2 YFSETQ. The junction had 8 bases not matched to a gene; V was cut back by 4 bases and J by 3 bases. The CDR3 sequence is 15 residues long. DNA for the CDR3: TGCGCCAGCAGCCCCAGGATAGCGGGAAAAGAGACCCAGTACTTC. It yields the protein CASSPRIAGKETQYF.

The chain is built from TRBV9 and TRBJ1-2; 8 bases agree with TRBD1. The V gene's germline CDR1 is SGDLS and CDR2 YYNGEE. J lost 0 bases, V lost 0 bases, and 7 bases had no gene match. The CDR3 is 17 residues long. CDR3: CASSVDVRGPSNYGYTF. The CDR3 region has the DNA TGTGCCAGCAGCGTAGACGTCAGGGGGCCCTCTAACTATGGCTACACCTTC.

The chain joins TRBV4-1 to TRBJ1-5; D uncertain. CDR1 and CDR2 (germline): MGHRA, YSYEKL. The CDR3 extends over 16 amino acids. The germline V and J ends were trimmed by 1 base and 1 base, with 11 bases remaining between them. CDR3 loop: CASSQGGFLSNQPQHF. In nucleotides, the CDR3 is TGCGCCAGCAGCCAAGGAGGCTTTTTGAGCAATCAGCCCCAGCATTTT.

This clone was picked up one time. V usage is TRBV13 and J usage is TRBJ1-2; no clear D gene. The CDR3 has 14 amino acids. The germline V gene encodes CDR1 PRHDT and CDR2 FYEKMQ (reference sequence). The V gene lost 1 base and the J gene lost 2 bases, with 8 bases spanning the gap. For the CDR3, the DNA is TGTGCCAGCAGCTTAGCCCAGGAAAACTATGGCTACACCTTC. Translated, it gives CASSLAQENYGYTF.

This chain links TRBV5-4 with TRBJ2-1; TRBD2 matches at 14 bases. Germline V lookup: CDR1 SGHNT, CDR2 YYREEE (reference sequence). V shed 3 bases, J shed 1 base, and the junction held 3 bases outside the gene matches. This CDR3 is built from 17 residues. The CDR3 loop reads CASSYWTSGRSYNEQFF. The CDR3 coding sequence is TGTGCCAGCAGCTACTGGACTAGCGGGAGGTCCTACAATGAGCAGTTCTTC.

This rearrangement joins TRBV4-3 to TRBJ2-2; tentatively, D is TRBD1 or TRBD2 (5 bases each). CDR3 length: 16 residues. The germline gives CDR1 LGHNA, CDR2 YSLEER. Trimming pared 5 bases from V and 2 bases from J, leaving 15 bases between. The CDR3 region is CASSGSGTDNTGELFF. The CDR3 DNA follows: TGCGCCAGCAGCGGTTCCGGGACGGATAACACCGGGGAGCTGTTTTTT.

V is TRBV5-5 and J is TRBJ1-1; D not certain. CDR1 is SGHKS, CDR2 YYEKEE, per germline (reference sequence). The V end was cut by 5 bases, the J end by 1 base, with 6 bases between. The length of the CDR3 is 12 residues. For the CDR3, the DNA is TGTGCCAGCAGTTTTGGGAACACTGAAGCTTTCTTT. Its protein product is CASSFGNTEAFF.

DNA for the CDR3: TGTGCCACCAGCAGGAGAAACGGACTAGCGGGAAATGAGCAGTTCTTC. It codes for CATSRRNGLAGNEQFF. This sequence joins TRBV15 and TRBJ2-1; TRBD2 matches at 12 bases. Germline-derived CDR1 and CDR2 are LNHNV and YYDKDF (reference sequence). The CDR3 sequence is 16 residues long. Trimming removed 3 bases from V and 7 bases from J; junction bases left unmatched: 7.

This chain joins TRBV10-3 and TRBJ2-7; 8 nucleotides agree with TRBD1. Per the germline V gene, CDR1 is ENHRY and CDR2 is SYGVKD. With 3 bases clipped from V and 4 bases from J, the junction kept 8 bases outside the gene matches. This CDR3 region has 15 residues. The CDR3 reads CAISDSGQGVYEQYF. CDR3 bases: TGTGCCATCAGTGATAGTGGACAGGGTGTGTACGAGCAGTACTTC.

V gene TRBV15 combines with J gene TRBJ2-3, with TRBD2 matching over 9 bases. The V gene end was trimmed by 1 base and the J gene end by 0 bases; junction bases not matched to a gene: 14. Germline lookup yields CDR1 LNHNV and CDR2 YYDKDF (reference sequence). This CDR3 region has 20 residues. In DNA, the CDR3 is TGTGCCACCAGCAGAGCCACAGGCCAGAGCGGGGGGCATAGCACAGATACGCAGTATTTT. Its protein product is CATSRATGQSGGHSTDTQYF.

The rearrangement joins TRBV5-1 to TRBJ2-2, with 14 positions matching TRBD2. The V segment lost 6 bases and the J segment 3 bases; nucleotides outside the gene matches: 7. The CDR3 totals 17 residues. Looked up from germline, CDR1 is SGHRS and CDR2 is YFSETQ. The CDR3 DNA reads as TGCGCCAGCACCCCGACTAGCGGGAGGGCCGACACCGGGGAGCTGTTTTTT. It yields the protein CASTPTSGRADTGELFF.

This rearrangement joins TRBV7-2 to TRBJ1-1, with no clear D. The CDR3 is made up of 14 amino acids. Germline loops: CDR1 SGHTA, CDR2 FQGNSA. Trimming stripped 2 bases from V and 0 bases from J, with 7 bases between. CDR3 bases: TGTGCCAGCAGCTTAAGGACGGTGAACACTGAAGCTTTCTTT. As protein: CASSLRTVNTEAFF.

This clone has just one count. CDR3 sequence (DNA): TGTGCCAGCAGCTTAACCGGGGGCGTGAGGGAGCAGTACTTC. It encodes CASSLTGGVREQYF. This chain connects TRBV7-9 to TRBJ2-7; either TRBD1 or TRBD2 may supply D (6 bases each). Germline V gives CDR1 SEHNR, CDR2 FQNEAQ (reference sequence). Deletions cut 2 bases from V and 7 bases from J, with 15 bases between. This CDR3 comprises 14 residues.

The V and J genes are TRBV9 and TRBJ2-7; D not resolved. Germline loops: CDR1 SGDLS, CDR2 YYNGEE. This CDR3 has 16 residues. V lost 4 bases and J lost 0, with 17 bases in between. CDR3: CASSPHPGMTSYEQYF. In DNA form, the CDR3 reads TGTGCCAGCAGCCCCCACCCCGGTATGACCTCCTACGAGCAGTACTTC.

The chain uses TRBV7-9 and TRBJ1-2; D unclear. The CDR3 runs 14 residues. V shed 2 bases and J shed 1 base, with 8 bases lying between them. Germline CDR1 SEHNR, CDR2 FQNEAQ (reference sequence). In DNA, the CDR3 is TGTGCCAGCAGCTTAAACGGCCATAACTATGGCTACACCTTC. The encoded protein is CASSLNGHNYGYTF.

This clone was seen only once. The chain links TRBV16 to TRBJ1-1, with D possibly matching TRBD1 (5 bases). V was cut by 0 bases and J by 13 bases, with 15 bases left in between. CDR3 length: 13 residues. The V gene's germline CDR1 is KGHSY and CDR2 FQNENV. The CDR3 spells CASSQSNKRGGFF. The CDR3 DNA reads as TGTGCCAGCAGCCAATCGAATAAGAGGGGCGGTTTCTTT. The whole variable domain, filled in from reference TRBV16 and TRBJ1-1, reads GEEVAQTPKHLVRGEGQKAKLYCAPIKGHSYVFWYQQVLKNEFKFLISFQNENVFDETGMPKERFSAKCLPNSPCSLEIQATKLEDSAVYFCASSQSNKRGGFFGQGTRLTVV.

CDR3 sequence (DNA): TGTGCCAGCAGCCAAGATTTTGCCAGTTCCCCTGGCGAGCAGTACTTC. It is translated as CASSQDFASSPGEQYF. The chain has TRBV14 and TRBJ2-7; D not resolved. Germline V CDR1 and CDR2: SGHDN, FVKESK. This CDR3 has 16 residues. Trimming removed 0 bases at V and 6 bases at J, with 18 bases between.